This T cell receptor (beta chain) was sequenced during a study of control samples from healthy donors and cancer patients. Repertoires were generated with immunoSEQ multiplex PCR, while TCRdb's copy carries only in-frame clones and drops some. The table includes approximately 100,000 clones, about 84% detected once. The V end lost 0 bases, the J end lost 8 bases, and 12 bases lay between the germline ends. CDR1 MGHRA and CDR2 YSYEKL come from the germline V gene. The CDR3 loop spans 14 amino acids. The rearrangement links TRBV4-1 to TRBJ2-3; tentative D call: TRBD2 (6 bases). This clonotype originated in a woman aged 40 to 50 in good health. The sample was blood. The CDR3 protein is CASSQEARAGTQYF. The CDR3 DNA is TGCGCCAGCAGCCAAGAGGCCCGAGCGGGTACGCAGTATTTT.